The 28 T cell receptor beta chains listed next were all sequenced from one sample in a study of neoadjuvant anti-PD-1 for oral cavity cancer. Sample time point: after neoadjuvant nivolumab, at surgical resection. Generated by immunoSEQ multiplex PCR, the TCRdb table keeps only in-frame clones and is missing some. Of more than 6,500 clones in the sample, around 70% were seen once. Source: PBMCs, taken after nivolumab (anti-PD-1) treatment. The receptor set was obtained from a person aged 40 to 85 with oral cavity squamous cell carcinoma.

The CDR3 loop is CAARNSKGSTSGNTIYF. CDR3 sequence (DNA): TGTGCCGCCAGGAACTCTAAGGGCAGCACCTCTGGAAACACCATATATTTT. The chain is built from TRBV10-3 and TRBJ1-3; D remains ambiguous. CDR3 size: 17 residues. Per germline, CDR1 ENHRY and CDR2 SYGVKD. The V and J ends lost 11 bases and 0 bases respectively, with 23 bases between them.

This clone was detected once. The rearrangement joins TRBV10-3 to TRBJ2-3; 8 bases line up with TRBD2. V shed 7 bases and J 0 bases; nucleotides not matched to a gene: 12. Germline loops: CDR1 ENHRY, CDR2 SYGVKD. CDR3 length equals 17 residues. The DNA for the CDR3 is TGTGCCATCACCGCCACTAGCGGAACCGTCAGCACAGATACGCAGTATTTT. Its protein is CAITATSGTVSTDTQYF.

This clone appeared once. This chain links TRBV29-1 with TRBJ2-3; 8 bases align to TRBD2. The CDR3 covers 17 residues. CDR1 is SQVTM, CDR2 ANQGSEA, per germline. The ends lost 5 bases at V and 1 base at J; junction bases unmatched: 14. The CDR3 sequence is CSVRGGLGRGGTDTQYF. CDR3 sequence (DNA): TGCAGCGTTCGCGGGGGGCTTGGCAGAGGAGGCACAGATACGCAGTATTTT.

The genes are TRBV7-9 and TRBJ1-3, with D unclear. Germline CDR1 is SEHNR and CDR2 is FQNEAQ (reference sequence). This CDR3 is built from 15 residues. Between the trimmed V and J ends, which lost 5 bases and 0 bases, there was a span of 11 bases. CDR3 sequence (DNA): TGTGCCAGCAGCCCCGGGCGGTTCTCTGGAAACACCATATATTTT. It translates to CASSPGRFSGNTIYF.

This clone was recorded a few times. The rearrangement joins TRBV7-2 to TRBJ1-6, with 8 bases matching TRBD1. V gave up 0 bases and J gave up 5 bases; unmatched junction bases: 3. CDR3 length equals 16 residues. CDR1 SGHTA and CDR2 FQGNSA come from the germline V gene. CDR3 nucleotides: TGTGCCAGCAGCTTAGCGCGGACAGGGCATAATTCACCCCTCCACTTT. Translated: CASSLARTGHNSPLHF.

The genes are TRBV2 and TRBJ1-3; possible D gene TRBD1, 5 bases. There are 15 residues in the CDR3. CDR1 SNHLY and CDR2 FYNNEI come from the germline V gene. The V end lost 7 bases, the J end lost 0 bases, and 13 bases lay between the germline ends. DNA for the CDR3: TGTGCCAGCACCCAAGGGAGGGGCTCTGGAAACACCATATATTTT. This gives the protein CASTQGRGSGNTIYF.

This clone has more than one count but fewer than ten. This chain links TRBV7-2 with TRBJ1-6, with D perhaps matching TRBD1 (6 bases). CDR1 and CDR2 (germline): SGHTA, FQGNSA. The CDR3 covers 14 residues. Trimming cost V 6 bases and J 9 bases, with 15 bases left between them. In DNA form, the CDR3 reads TGTGCCAGCAGACCACAGGGAGGGGGTTCACCCCTCCACTTT. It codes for CASRPQGGGSPLHF.

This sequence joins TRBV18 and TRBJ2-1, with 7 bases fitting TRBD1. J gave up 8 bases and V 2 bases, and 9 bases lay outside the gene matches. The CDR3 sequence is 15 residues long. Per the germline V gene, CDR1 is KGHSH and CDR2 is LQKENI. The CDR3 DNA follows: TGTGCCAGCTCACCAAGTACAGGGGCCTGGGATGAGCAGTTCTTC. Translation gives CASSPSTGAWDEQFF.

The CDR3: CASSYSPQPQHF. CDR3 coding DNA: TGTGCCAGCAGTTACTCACCCCAGCCCCAGCATTTT. This chain uses TRBV6-5 with TRBJ1-5, with D uncertain. V was pared by 0 bases and J by 7 bases, with 4 bases between. The CDR3 length is 12 residues. Germline CDR1 and CDR2: MNHEY and SVGAGI.

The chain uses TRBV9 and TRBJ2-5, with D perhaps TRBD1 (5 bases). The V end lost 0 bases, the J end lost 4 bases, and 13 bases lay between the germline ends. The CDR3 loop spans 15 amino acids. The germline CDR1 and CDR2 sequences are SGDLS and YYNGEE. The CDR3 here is CASSVDGRVGETQYF. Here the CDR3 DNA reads TGTGCCAGCAGCGTAGATGGCAGGGTCGGAGAGACCCAGTACTTC. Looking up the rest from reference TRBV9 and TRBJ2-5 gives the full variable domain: DSGVTQTPKHLITATGQRVTLRCSPRSGDLSVYWYQQSLDQGLQFLIQYYNGEERAKGNILERFSAQQFPDLHSELNLSSLELGDSALYFCASSVDGRVGETQYFGPGTRLLVL.

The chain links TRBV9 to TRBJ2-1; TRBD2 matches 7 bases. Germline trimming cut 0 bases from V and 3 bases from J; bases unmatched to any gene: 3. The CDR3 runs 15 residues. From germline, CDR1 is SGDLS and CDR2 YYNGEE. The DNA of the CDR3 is TGTGCCAGCAGCGTAGGTGGGGGGGACTACAATGAGCAGTTCTTC. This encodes CASSVGGGDYNEQFF.

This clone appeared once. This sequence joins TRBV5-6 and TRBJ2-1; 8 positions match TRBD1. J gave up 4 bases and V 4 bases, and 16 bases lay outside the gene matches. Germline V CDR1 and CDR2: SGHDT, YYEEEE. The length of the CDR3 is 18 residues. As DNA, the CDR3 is TGTGCCAGCAGCCAGTTGGGACCGAGACAGGGGAGGTACAATGAGCAGTTCTTC. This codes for CASSQLGPRQGRYNEQFF.

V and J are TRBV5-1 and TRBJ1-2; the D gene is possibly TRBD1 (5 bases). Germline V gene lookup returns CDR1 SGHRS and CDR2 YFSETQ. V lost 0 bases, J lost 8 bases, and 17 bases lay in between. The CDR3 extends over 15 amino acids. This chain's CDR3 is CASSLESGTGGGYTF. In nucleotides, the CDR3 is TGCGCCAGCAGCTTGGAGTCAGGGACCGGTGGGGGCTACACCTTC. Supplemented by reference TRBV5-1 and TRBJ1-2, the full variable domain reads KAGVTQTPRYLIKTRGQQVTLSCSPISGHRSVSWYQQTPGQGLQFLFEYFSETQRNKGNFPGRFSGRQFSNSRSEMNVSTLELGDSALYLCASSLESGTGGGYTFGSGTRLTVV.

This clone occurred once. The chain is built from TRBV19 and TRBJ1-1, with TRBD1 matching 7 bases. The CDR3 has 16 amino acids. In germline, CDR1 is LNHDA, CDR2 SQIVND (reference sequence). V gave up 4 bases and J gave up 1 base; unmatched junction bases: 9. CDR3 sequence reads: CASSTRTGATNTEAFF. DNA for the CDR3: TGTGCCAGTAGTACTCGGACAGGAGCCACGAACACTGAAGCTTTCTTT.

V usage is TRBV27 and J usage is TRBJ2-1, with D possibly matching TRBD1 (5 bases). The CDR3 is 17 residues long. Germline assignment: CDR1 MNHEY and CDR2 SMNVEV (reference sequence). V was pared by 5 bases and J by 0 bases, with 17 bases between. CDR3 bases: TGTGCCAGCAGTGCCCAGTCGTCAGGGATCTCCTACAATGAGCAGTTCTTC. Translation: CASSAQSSGISYNEQFF.

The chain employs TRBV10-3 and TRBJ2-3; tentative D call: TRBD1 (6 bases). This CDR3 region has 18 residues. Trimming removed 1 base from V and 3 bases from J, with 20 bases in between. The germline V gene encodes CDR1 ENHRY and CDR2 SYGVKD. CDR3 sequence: CAISELDSLGFGTDTQYF. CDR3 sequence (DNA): TGTGCCATCAGTGAGTTGGACAGTTTAGGGTTTGGGACAGATACGCAGTATTTT.

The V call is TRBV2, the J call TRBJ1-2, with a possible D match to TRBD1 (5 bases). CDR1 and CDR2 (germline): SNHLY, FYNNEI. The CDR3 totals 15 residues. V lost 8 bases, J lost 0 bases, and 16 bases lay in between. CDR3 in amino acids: CASSLAGETNYGYTF. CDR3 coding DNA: TGTGCCAGCTCCCTCGCGGGGGAAACTAACTATGGCTACACCTTC.

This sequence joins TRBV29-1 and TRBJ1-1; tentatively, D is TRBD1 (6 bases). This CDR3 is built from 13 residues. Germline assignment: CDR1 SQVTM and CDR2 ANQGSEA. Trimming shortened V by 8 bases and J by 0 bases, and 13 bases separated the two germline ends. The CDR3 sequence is CSCLTGMNTEAFF. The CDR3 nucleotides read TGCAGCTGCCTGACAGGCATGAACACTGAAGCTTTCTTT.

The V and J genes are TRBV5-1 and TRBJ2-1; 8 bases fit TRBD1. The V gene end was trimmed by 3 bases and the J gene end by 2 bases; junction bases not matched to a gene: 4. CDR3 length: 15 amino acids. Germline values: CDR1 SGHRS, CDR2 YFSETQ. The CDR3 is CASSSTGAAYNEQFF. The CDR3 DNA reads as TGCGCCAGCAGCTCGACAGGGGCCGCCTACAATGAGCAGTTCTTC.

The CDR3 nucleotides are TGTGCCAGCAGCGGTAGGGCGGACACCATATATTTT. Protein sequence: CASSGRADTIYF. This sequence joins TRBV2 and TRBJ1-3, with unresolved D. CDR3 length equals 12 residues. V lost 6 bases and J 8 bases, leaving 11 bases between the germline ends. Per the germline V gene, CDR1 is SNHLY and CDR2 is FYNNEI.

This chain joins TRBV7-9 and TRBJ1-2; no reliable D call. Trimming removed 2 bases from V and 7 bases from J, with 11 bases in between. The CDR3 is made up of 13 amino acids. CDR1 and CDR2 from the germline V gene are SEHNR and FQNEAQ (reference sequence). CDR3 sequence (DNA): TGTGCCAGCAGCTTAATCGCAGCTTTTGGCTACACCTTC. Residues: CASSLIAAFGYTF.

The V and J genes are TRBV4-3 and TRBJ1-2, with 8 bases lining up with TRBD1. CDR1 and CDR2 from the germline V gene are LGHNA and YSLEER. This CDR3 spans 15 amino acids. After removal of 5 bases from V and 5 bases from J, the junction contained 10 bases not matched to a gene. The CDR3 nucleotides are TGCGCCAGCAGCGAGGATCGGACAGGGAATTATGGCTACACCTTC. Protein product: CASSEDRTGNYGYTF.

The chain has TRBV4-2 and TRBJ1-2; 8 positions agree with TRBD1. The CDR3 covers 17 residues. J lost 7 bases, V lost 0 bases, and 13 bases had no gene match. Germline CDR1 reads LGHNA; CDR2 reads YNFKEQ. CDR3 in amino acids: CASSQDVGQGNLAGYTF. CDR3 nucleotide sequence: TGTGCCAGCAGCCAAGATGTAGGACAGGGTAATCTGGCTGGCTACACCTTC.

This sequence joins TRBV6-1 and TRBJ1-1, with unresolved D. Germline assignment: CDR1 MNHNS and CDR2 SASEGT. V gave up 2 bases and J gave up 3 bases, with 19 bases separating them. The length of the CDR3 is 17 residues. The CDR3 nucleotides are TGTGCCAGCAGTGAAATATTTGTGGGGAGGCGGGACACTGAAGCTTTCTTT. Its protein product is CASSEIFVGRRDTEAFF.

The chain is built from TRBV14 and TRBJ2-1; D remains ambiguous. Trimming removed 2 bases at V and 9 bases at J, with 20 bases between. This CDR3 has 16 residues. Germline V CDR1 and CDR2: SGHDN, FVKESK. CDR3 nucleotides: TGTGCCAGCAGCCAAAACGCAGGTTCCGACTGGGGTGAGCAGTTCTTC. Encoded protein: CASSQNAGSDWGEQFF.

CDR3 protein: CASSFMAGTEAFF. In DNA, the CDR3 is TGTGCCAGCAGCTTCATGGCTGGGACTGAAGCTTTCTTT. The chain joins TRBV7-9 to TRBJ1-1, with D hard to call. The CDR3 covers 13 residues. The V end lost 3 bases, the J end lost 5 bases, and 10 bases lay between the germline ends. The germline V gene has CDR1 SEHNR and CDR2 FQNEAQ (reference sequence).

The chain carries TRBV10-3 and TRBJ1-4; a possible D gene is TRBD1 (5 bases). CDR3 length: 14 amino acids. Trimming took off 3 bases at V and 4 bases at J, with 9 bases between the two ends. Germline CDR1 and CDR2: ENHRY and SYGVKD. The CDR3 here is CAISDRDSNEKLFF. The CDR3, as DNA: TGTGCCATCAGTGATCGTGACAGTAATGAAAAACTGTTTTTT.

The CDR3 is CASSFGQGINEQFF. The CDR3 DNA reads TGTGCCAGCAGTTTTGGACAGGGAATCAATGAGCAGTTCTTC. The chain carries TRBV6-5 and TRBJ2-1; 8 bases fit TRBD1. Unmatched junction bases numbered 5, after V lost 4 bases and J lost 6 bases. CDR3 length: 14 residues. Germline V gene sequence: CDR1 MNHEY, CDR2 SVGAGI.